Following are 7 T cell receptor beta chains from one sample sequenced in a study of monozygotic twins with inflammatory bowel disease. No DNA is given; TCRdb re-called the 5' RACE reads and lists each CDR3 protein once. The ten most abundant clones cover approximately 2.4% of a sample with some 450,000 distinct CDR3 sequences. Sequenced material: blood. The receptors originated from a human donor with ulcerative colitis or Crohn's disease, or a healthy co-twin of an affected twin (not recorded which).

This chain joins TRBV7-2 and TRBJ1-5; lacking DNA, the TRBD1 call made by TCRdb goes unchecked. Germline V lookup: CDR1 SGHTA, CDR2 FQGNSA. The CDR3 has 14 amino acids. CDR3: CASSVTGPDQPQHF.

This chain connects TRBV7-3 to TRBJ2-3; TCRdb lists TRBD2, though no DNA is available to test this call. The CDR3 sequence is 18 residues long. Germline assignment: CDR1 SGHTA and CDR2 FQGTGA. CDR3: CASSSLKGLAGDTDTQYF.

This chain joins TRBV28 and TRBJ2-1; TCRdb picks TRBD2, but there is no DNA to check that call. This CDR3 has 18 amino acids. Germline values: CDR1 MDHEN, CDR2 SYDVKM. Here the CDR3 reads CASSPQKLAGGAYNEQFF.

The chain employs TRBV6-1 and TRBJ1-5. In germline, CDR1 is MNHNS, CDR2 SASEGT. CDR3 length equals 14 residues. Here the CDR3 reads CASSEVSSNQPQHF.

V gene TRBV15 combines with J gene TRBJ2-5; no DNA is available, so the TRBD1 call from TCRdb remains unchecked. The germline gives CDR1 LNHNV, CDR2 YYDKDF (reference sequence). This CDR3 has 16 residues. The CDR3 region is CATSRVTASLQETQYF. Full variable domain (remainder filled in from reference TRBV15 and TRBJ2-5): DAMVIQNPRYQVTQFGKPVTLSCSQTLNHNVMYWYQQKSSQAPKLLFHYYDKDFNNEADTPDNFQSRRPNTSFCFLDIRSPGLGDTAMYLCATSRVTASLQETQYFGPGTRLLVL.

The chain recombines TRBV11-2 with TRBJ2-1. The CDR3 is 13 residues long. Germline-derived CDR1 and CDR2 are SGHAT and FQNNGV. The CDR3 is CASSLNSYNEQFF.

The V and J genes are TRBV6-1 and TRBJ2-2; TCRdb calls TRBD2, which cannot be checked without DNA. Per germline, CDR1 MNHNS and CDR2 SASEGT. The CDR3 is made up of 17 amino acids. The CDR3 spells CASSDWLAGGNTGELFF.